The present TCR beta chain was sequenced within a study of blood T cell repertoires in COVID-19. Sequenced by immunoSEQ multiplex PCR; TCRdb stores in-frame clones only, minus some. Of under 150,000 clones listed, about 88% are singletons. This receptor was taken from a woman between 65 and 79 years old who had recovered from COVID-19. The sequenced material came from peripheral blood.

The CDR3 sequence is CASSPYRLGVFF. The CDR3 region has the DNA TGTGCCAGCAGCCCCTACCGGCTAGGAGTGTTCTTC. This chain uses TRBV28 with TRBJ2-1, with D unclear. V lost 6 bases to trimming and J lost 15 bases, with 18 bases between them. The CDR3 totals 12 residues. CDR1 and CDR2 from the germline V gene are MDHEN and SYDVKM.